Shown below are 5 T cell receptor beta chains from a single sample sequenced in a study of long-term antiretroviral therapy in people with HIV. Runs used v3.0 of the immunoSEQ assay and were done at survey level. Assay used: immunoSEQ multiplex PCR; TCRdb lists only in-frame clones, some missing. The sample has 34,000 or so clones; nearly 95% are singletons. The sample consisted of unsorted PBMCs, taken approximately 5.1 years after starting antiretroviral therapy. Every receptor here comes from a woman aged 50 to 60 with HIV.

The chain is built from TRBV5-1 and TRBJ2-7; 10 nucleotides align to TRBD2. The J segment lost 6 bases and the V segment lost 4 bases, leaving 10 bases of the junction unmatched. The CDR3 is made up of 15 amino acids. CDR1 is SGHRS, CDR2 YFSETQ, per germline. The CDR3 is CASSSERGGPGEQYF. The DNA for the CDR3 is TGCGCCAGCAGCAGCGAGCGGGGGGGACCGGGCGAGCAGTACTTC.

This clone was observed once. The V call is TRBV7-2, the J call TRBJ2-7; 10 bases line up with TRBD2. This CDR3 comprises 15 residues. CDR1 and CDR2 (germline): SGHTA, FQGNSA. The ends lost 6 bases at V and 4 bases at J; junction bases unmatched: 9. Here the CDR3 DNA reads TGTGCCAGCAGTCCGAAGCGGGGGGGCCAGTACGAGCAGTACTTC. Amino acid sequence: CASSPKRGGQYEQYF.

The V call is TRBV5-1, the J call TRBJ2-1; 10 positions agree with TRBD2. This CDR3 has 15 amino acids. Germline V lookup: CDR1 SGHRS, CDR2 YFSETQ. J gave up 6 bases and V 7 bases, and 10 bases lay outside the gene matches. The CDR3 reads CASGRSGGAVNEQFF. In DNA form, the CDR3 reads TGCGCCAGCGGGCGGAGCGGGGGGGCCGTCAATGAGCAGTTCTTC.

CDR3 sequence: CSVDQGHGYTF. The CDR3 DNA sequence: TGCAGCGTTGACCAGGGACACGGCTACACCTTC. The rearrangement links TRBV29-1 to TRBJ1-2, with D possibly being TRBD1 (6 bases). From germline, CDR1 is SQVTM and CDR2 ANQGSEA. The V end lost 3 bases, the J end lost 8 bases, and 10 bases lay between the germline ends. This CDR3 spans 11 amino acids.

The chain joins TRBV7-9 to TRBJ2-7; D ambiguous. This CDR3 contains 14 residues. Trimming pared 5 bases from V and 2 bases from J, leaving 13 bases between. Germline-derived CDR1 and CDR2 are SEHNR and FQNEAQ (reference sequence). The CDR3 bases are TGTGCCAGCAGCCCCCGGGCCCTTACCTACGAGCAGTACTTC. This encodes CASSPRALTYEQYF.